These 7 T cell receptor beta chains originate from one sample sequenced in a study of blood T cell repertoires in COVID-19. Clones were read by immunoSEQ multiplex PCR, and TCRdb kept only the in-frame ones, dropping some. This sample carries about 50,000 clones, roughly 85% of them seen once, and the ten largest clones take about 25%. Sequencing was done on a sample of peripheral blood. Receptor source: an older man with acute or convalescent COVID-19.

The sample holds a few counts of this clone. The V call is TRBV5-1, the J call TRBJ1-2; 10 positions agree with TRBD1. The V segment lost 3 bases and the J segment 10 bases; nucleotides outside the gene matches: 9. Germline V CDR1 and CDR2: SGHRS, YFSETQ. CDR3 length: 14 amino acids. CDR3 protein: CASSYRQGASDYTF. The DNA of the CDR3 is TGCGCCAGCAGCTACCGACAGGGGGCAAGTGACTACACCTTC.

There are a few counts of this clone. The chain carries TRBV5-1 and TRBJ2-2; 10 bases fit TRBD1. V was pared by 3 bases and J by 3 bases, with 2 bases of the junction left unmatched. The CDR3 totals 15 residues. Germline V gene sequence: CDR1 SGHRS, CDR2 YFSETQ. CDR3 residues: CASSWGTGDTGELFF. DNA for the CDR3: TGCGCCAGCAGCTGGGGGACAGGGGACACCGGGGAGCTGTTTTTT.

J is TRBJ1-4 and V is TRBV23-1; the match to TRBD1 covers 7 bases. TRBV23-1 is marked as an open reading frame, function uncertain. V was pared by 6 bases and J by 1 base, with 5 bases of the junction left unmatched. The CDR3 runs 15 residues. CDR3 residues: CASRQGEGTNEKLFF. The DNA for the CDR3 is TGCGCCAGCAGGCAGGGGGAAGGAACTAATGAAAAACTGTTTTTT.

The chain couples TRBV7-8 to TRBJ1-2; D is ambiguous. Germline V gene sequence: CDR1 SGHVS, CDR2 FQNEAQ. This CDR3 is 16 amino acids long. Trimming left V 4 bases short and J 2 bases short, with 17 bases between. CDR3 nucleotide sequence: TGTGCCAGCAGCTCCTTAAGGTCAGGAGGGAACTATGGCTACACCTTC. As protein: CASSSLRSGGNYGYTF.

V is TRBV11-3 and J is TRBJ2-7; 7 bases are a match to TRBD2. V was pared by 6 bases and J by 2 bases, with 10 bases of the junction left unmatched. The CDR3 is 15 residues long. Germline V gene lookup returns CDR1 SGHNT and CDR2 YENEEA. The CDR3 region is CASRQNGLAAYEQYF. CDR3 in DNA: TGTGCCAGCAGACAAAACGGCCTAGCGGCCTACGAGCAGTACTTC.

This clone appeared once. The chain carries TRBV2 and TRBJ2-3; D gene uncertain. CDR3 length: 14 amino acids. The V gene's germline CDR1 is SNHLY and CDR2 FYNNEI. Trimming shortened V by 4 bases and J by 0 bases, and 8 bases separated the two germline ends. The CDR3 here is CASSGQTSTDTQYF. CDR3 nucleotide sequence: TGTGCCAGCAGTGGACAAACTAGCACAGATACGCAGTATTTT. Using reference TRBV2 and TRBJ2-3 for the parts outside the CDR3, the full variable domain is EPEVTQTPSHQVTQMGQEVILRCVPISNHLYFYWYRQILGQKVEFLVSFYNNEISEKSEIFDDQFSVERPDGSNFTLKIRSTKLEDSAMYFCASSGQTSTDTQYFGPGTRLTVL.

This rearrangement joins TRBV3-1 (or the pseudogene TRBV3-2) to TRBJ2-1; 10 bases fit TRBD2. V lost 5 bases, J lost 3 bases, and 4 bases stayed unmatched. Germline CDR1 is LGHDT and CDR2 is YNNKEL (reference sequence). The CDR3 covers 15 residues. For the CDR3, the DNA is TGTGCCAGCAGCAAAGCGGGGGGGCGCTACAATGAGCAGTTCTTC. It encodes CASSKAGGRYNEQFF.